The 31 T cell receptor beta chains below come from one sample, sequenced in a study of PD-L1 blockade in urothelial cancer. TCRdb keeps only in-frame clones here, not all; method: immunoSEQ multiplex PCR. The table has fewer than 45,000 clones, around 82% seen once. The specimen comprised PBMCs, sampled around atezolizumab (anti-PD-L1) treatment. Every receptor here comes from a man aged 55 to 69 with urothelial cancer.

Here the CDR3 DNA reads TGCGCCAGCAGCCTTGACAGGGCGGACGAAAAACTGTTTTTT. Translation gives CASSLDRADEKLFF. This sequence joins TRBV5-1 and TRBJ1-4; 7 bases agree with TRBD1. Trimming cost V 4 bases and J 8 bases; bases outside gene matches: 8. Germline lookup yields CDR1 SGHRS and CDR2 YFSETQ. This CDR3 has 14 amino acids.

As DNA, the CDR3 is TGTGCCAGCAGTTTAGCAGGGAAGAACTATGGCTACACCTTC. Translated: CASSLAGKNYGYTF. V and J are TRBV27 and TRBJ1-2, with D tentatively TRBD1 (5 bases). There are 14 residues in the CDR3. Germline V gives CDR1 MNHEY, CDR2 SMNVEV (reference sequence). V lost 2 bases, J lost 2 bases, and 9 bases lay in between.

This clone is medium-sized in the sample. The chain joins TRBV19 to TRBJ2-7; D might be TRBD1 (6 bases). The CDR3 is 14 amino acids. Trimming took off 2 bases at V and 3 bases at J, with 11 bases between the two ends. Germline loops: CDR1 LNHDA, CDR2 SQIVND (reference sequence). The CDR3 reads CASSITYRVYEQYF. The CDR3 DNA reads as TGTGCCAGTAGTATAACCTACAGGGTCTACGAGCAGTACTTC.

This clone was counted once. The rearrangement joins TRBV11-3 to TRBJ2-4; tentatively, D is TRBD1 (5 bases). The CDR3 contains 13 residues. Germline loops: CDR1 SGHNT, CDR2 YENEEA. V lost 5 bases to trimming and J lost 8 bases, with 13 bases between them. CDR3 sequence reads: CASSPGVGDIQYF. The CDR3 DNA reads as TGTGCCAGCAGCCCCGGCGTAGGGGACATTCAGTACTTC. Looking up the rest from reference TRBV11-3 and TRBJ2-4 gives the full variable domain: EAGVVQSPRYKIIEKKQPVAFWCNPISGHNTLYWYLQNLGQGPELLIRYENEEAVDDSQLPKDRFSAERLKGVDSTLKIQPAELGDSAVYLCASSPGVGDIQYFGAGTRLSVL.

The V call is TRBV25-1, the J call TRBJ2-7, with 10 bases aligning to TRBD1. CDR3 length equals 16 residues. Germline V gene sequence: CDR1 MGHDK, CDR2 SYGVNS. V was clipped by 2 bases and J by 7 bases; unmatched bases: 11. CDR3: CASSEGIGTGVGEQYF. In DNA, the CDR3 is TGTGCCAGCAGTGAAGGGATCGGGACAGGGGTAGGGGAGCAGTACTTC.

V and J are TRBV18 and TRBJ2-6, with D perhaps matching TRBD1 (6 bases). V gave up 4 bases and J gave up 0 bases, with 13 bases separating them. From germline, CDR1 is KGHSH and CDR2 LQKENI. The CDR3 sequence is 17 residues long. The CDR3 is CASSRHREISGANVLTF. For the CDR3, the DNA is TGTGCCAGCTCACGGCACAGGGAGATCTCTGGGGCCAACGTCCTGACTTTC.

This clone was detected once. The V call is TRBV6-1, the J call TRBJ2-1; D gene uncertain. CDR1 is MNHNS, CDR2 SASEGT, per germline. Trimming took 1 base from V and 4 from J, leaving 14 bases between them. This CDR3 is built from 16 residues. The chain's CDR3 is CASSEGRRVRYNEQFF. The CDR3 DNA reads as TGTGCCAGCAGTGAAGGACGCCGGGTGCGGTACAATGAGCAGTTCTTC.

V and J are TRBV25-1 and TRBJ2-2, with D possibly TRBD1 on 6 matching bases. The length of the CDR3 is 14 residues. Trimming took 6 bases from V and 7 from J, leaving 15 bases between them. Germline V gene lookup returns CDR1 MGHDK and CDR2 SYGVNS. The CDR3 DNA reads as TGTGCCAGCAGGGGCAGGGGAGCAGTCGGGGAGCTGTTTTTT. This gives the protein CASRGRGAVGELFF.

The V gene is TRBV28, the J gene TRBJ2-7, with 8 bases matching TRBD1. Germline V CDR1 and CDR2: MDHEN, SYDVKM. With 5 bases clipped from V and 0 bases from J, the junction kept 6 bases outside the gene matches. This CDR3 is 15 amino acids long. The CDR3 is CASSPGGKSSYEQYF. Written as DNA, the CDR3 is TGTGCCAGCAGTCCAGGGGGCAAAAGCTCCTACGAGCAGTACTTC.

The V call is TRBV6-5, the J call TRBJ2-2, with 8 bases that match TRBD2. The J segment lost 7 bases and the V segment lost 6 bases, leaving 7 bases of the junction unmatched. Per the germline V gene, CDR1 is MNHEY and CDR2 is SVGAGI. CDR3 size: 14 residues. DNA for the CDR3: TGTGCCAGCAGAGCGGGAGAAGATCACGGGGAGCTGTTTTTT. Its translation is CASRAGEDHGELFF.

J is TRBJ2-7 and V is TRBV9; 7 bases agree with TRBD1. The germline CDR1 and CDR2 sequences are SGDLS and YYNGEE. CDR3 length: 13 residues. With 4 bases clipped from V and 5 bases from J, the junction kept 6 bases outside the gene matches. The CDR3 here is CASSSGGSDEQYF. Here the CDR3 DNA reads TGTGCCAGCAGCTCAGGGGGATCGGACGAGCAGTACTTC.

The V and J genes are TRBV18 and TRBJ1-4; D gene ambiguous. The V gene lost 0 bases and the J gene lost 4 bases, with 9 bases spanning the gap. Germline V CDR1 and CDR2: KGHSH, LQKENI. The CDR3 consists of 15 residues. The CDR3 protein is CASSPPTGSNEKLFF. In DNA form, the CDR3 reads TGTGCCAGCTCACCACCGACGGGAAGTAATGAAAAACTGTTTTTT.

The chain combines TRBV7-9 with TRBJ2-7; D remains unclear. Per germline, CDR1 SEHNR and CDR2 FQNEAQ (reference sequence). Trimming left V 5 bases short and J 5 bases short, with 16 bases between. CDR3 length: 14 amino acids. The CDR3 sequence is CASSPGYLSDEQYF. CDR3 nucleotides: TGTGCCAGCAGCCCCGGGTACCTCTCGGACGAGCAGTACTTC.

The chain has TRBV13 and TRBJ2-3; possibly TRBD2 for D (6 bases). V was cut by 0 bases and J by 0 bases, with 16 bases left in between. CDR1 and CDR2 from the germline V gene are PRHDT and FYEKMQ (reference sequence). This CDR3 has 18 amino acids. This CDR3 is CASSLGLLGLGSTDTQYF. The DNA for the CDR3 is TGTGCCAGCAGCTTAGGGCTGTTGGGACTCGGGAGCACAGATACGCAGTATTTT. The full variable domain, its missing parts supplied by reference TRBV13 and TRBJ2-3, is AAGVIQSPRHLIKEKRETATLKCYPIPRHDTVYWYQQGPGQDPQFLISFYEKMQSDKGSIPDRFSAQQFSDYHSELNMSSLELGDSALYFCASSLGLLGLGSTDTQYFGPGTRLTVL.

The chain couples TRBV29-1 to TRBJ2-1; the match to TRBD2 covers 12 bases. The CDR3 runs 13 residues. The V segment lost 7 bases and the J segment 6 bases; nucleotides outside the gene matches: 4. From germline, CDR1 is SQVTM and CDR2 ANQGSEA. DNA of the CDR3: TGCAGCGCCGGACTAGCGGGACTCAATGAGCAGTTCTTC. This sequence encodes CSAGLAGLNEQFF.

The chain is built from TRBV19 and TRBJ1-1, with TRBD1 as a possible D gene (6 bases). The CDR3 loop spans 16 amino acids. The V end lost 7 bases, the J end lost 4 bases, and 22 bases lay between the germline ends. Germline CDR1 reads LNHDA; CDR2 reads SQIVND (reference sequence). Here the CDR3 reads CASTHSGTPRSTEAFF. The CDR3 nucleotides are TGTGCCAGTACTCATTCCGGGACACCAAGATCCACTGAAGCTTTCTTT.

DNA of the CDR3: TGTGCCAGCAATTATGCCCGCACGGACACCGGGGAGCTGTTTTTT. It yields the protein CASNYARTDTGELFF. This rearrangement joins TRBV27 to TRBJ2-2; D is undetermined. Per the germline V gene, CDR1 is MNHEY and CDR2 is SMNVEV (reference sequence). The CDR3 runs to 15 residues. V was trimmed by 7 bases and J by 3 bases, leaving 15 bases between them.

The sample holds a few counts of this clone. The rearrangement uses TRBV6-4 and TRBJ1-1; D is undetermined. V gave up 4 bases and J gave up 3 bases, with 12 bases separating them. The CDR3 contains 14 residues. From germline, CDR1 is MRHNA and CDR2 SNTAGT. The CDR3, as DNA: TGTGCCAGCAGTGGTACAGTTCTCGACACTGAAGCTTTCTTT. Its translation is CASSGTVLDTEAFF.

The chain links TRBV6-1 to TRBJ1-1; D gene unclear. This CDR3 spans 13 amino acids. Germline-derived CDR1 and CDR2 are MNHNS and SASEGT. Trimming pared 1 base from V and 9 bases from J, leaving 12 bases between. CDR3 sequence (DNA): TGTGCCAGCAGTGAAGAAGGGAGATTCAAAGCTTTCTTT. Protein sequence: CASSEEGRFKAFF.

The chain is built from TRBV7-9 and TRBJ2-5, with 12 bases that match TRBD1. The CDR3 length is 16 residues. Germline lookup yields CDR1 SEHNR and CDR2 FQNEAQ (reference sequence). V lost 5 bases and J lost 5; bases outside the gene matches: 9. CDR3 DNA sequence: TGTGCCAGCAGCCTTTCCGGGACAGGGGGCGGGGAGACCCAGTACTTC. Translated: CASSLSGTGGGETQYF.

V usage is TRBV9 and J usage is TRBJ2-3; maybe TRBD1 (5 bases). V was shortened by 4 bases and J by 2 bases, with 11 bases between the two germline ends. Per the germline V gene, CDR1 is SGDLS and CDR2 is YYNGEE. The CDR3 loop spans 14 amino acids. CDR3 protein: CASSIGHYTDTQYF. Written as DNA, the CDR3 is TGTGCCAGCAGCATTGGACATTACACAGATACGCAGTATTTT. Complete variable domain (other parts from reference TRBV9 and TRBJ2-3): DSGVTQTPKHLITATGQRVTLRCSPRSGDLSVYWYQQSLDQGLQFLIQYYNGEERAKGNILERFSAQQFPDLHSELNLSSLELGDSALYFCASSIGHYTDTQYFGPGTRLTVL.

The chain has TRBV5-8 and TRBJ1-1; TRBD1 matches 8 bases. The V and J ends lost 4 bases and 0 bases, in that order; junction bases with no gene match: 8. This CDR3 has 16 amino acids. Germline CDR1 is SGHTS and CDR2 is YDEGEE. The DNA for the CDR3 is TGTGCCAGCAGCCTCCAGGGGGCTATCATGAACACTGAAGCTTTCTTT. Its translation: CASSLQGAIMNTEAFF.

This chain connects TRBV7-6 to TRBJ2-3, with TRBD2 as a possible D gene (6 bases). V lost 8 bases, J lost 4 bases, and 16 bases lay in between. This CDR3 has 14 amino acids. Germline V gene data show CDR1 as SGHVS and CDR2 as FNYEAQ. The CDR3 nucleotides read TGTGCCAGCGCCCTTCGCGGGGTCGCAGATACGCAGTATTTT. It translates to CASALRGVADTQYF.

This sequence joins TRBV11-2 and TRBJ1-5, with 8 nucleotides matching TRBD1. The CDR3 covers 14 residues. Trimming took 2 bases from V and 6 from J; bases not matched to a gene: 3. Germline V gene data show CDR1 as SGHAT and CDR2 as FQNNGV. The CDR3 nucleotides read TGTGCCAGCAGCTTAAACAGGGGGGGTCAGCCCCAGCATTTT. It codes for CASSLNRGGQPQHF.

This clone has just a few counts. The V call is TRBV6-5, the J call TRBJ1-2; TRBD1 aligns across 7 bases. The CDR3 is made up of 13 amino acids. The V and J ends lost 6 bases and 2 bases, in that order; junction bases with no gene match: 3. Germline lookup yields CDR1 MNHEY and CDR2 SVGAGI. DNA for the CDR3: TGTGCCAGCAGGCCGGGACAGAACTATGGCTACACCTTC. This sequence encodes CASRPGQNYGYTF.

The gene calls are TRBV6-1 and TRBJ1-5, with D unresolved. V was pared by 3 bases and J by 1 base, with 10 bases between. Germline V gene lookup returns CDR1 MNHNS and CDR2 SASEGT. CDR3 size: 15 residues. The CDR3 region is CASSEGTLSNQPQHF. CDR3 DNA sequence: TGTGCCAGCAGTGAGGGCACCCTAAGCAATCAGCCCCAGCATTTT.

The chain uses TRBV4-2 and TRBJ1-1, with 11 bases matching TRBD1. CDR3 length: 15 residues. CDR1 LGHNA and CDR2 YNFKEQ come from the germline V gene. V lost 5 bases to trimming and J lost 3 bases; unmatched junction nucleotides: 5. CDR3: CASSGQGQGDTEAFF. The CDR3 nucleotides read TGTGCCAGCAGCGGACAGGGACAGGGGGACACTGAAGCTTTCTTT.

The CDR3 DNA reads TGTGCCAGCAGTTTTGGGGCGGGACAGGGTGGCACCGGGGAGCTGTTTTTT. Its translation is CASSFGAGQGGTGELFF. The chain carries TRBV28 and TRBJ2-2, with 9 bases lining up with TRBD1. The CDR3 sequence is 17 residues long. Trimming took 3 bases from V and 4 from J; bases not matched to a gene: 9. CDR1 MDHEN and CDR2 SYDVKM come from the germline V gene.

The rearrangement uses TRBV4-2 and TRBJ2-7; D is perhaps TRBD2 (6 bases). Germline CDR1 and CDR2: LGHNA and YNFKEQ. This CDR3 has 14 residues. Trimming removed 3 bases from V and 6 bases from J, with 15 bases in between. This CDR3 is CASSQMGRGFEQYF. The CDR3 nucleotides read TGTGCCAGCAGCCAGATGGGTCGGGGGTTCGAGCAGTACTTC.

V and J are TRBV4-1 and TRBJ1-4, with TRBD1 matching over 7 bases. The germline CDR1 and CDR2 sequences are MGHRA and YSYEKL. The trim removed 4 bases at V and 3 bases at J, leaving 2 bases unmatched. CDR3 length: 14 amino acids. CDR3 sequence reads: CASSPGQSNEKLFF. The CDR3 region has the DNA TGCGCCAGCAGCCCGGGACAGTCTAATGAAAAACTGTTTTTT.

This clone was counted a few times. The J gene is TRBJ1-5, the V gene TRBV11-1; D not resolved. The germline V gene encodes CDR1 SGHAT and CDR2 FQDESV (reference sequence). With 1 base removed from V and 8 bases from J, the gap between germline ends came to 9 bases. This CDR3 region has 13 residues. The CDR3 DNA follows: TGTGCCAGCAGCTTAGGGGCTTGGGAGCCCCAGCATTTT. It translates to CASSLGAWEPQHF.